This entry describes one T cell receptor beta chain. Its specificity is not known. Amplification used 60 Vbeta primers and 13 Jbeta primers. Libraries were prepared by immunoSEQ multiplex PCR; TCRdb keeps only in-frame clonotypes and omits some of them. The repertoire holds under 200,000 clones, with 68% as singletons. This specimen comes from a study of cytomegalovirus exposure and HLA in healthy donors. The CDR3 has 14 amino acids. CDR1 MNHEY and CDR2 SVGAGI come from the germline V gene. Trimming took 5 bases from V and 0 from J; bases not matched to a gene: 4. General study results and limits: By a later analysis, the bulk of CMV-associated TCR beta chains appeared HLA-restricted. In vitro testing confirmed a few CMV-associated chains as specific for CMV antigens. In a later analysis, a missense DCLRE1C variant was linked to TCR beta V- and J-gene trimming.

The sample comprised PBMCs. This chain links TRBV6-5 with TRBJ2-7; 7 bases are shared with TRBD1. This clonotype originated in a woman between 18 and 29 years old in good health and CMV-seropositive. The CDR3 is CASSNRDSSYEQYF. CDR3 bases: TGTGCCAGCAGTAACCGGGACAGCTCCTACGAGCAGTACTTC.